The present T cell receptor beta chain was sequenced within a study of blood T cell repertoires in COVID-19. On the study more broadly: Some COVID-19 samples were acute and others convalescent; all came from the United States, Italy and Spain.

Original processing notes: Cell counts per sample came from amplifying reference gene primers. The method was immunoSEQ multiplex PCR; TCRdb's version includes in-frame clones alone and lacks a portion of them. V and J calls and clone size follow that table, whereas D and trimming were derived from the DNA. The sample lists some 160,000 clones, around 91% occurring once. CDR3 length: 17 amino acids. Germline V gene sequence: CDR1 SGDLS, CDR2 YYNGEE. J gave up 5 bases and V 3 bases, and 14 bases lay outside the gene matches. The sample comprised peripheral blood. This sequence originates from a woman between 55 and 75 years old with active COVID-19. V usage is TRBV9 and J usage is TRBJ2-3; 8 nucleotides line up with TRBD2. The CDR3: CASSAQPSGSSGDTQYF. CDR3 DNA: TGTGCCAGCAGCGCCCAACCAAGCGGGAGTTCTGGAGATACGCAGTATTTT.